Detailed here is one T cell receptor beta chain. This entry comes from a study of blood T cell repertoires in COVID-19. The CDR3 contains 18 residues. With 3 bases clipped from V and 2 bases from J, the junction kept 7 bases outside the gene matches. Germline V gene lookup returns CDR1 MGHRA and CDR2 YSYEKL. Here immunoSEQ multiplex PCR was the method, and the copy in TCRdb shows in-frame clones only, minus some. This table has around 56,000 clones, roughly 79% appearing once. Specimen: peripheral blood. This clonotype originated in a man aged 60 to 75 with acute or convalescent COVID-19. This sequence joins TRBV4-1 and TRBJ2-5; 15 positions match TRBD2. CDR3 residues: CASSQAGTSGGFQETQYF. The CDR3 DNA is TGCGCCAGCAGCCAGGCCGGGACTAGCGGGGGGTTTCAAGAGACCCAGTACTTC.